The clone carrying this T cell receptor beta chain was observed a few times. The antigen is undetermined. Trimming left V 7 bases short and J 0 bases short, with 15 bases between. The CDR3 sequence is 14 residues long. Germline assignment: CDR1 SQVTM and CDR2 ANQGSEA. This entry comes from a study of vaccination and CD4 T cells after COVID-19. At the Johns Hopkins FTIC core, DNA taken from cultured CD4+ T cells was sequenced by way of the Oncomine TCR Beta short-read assay. CD4+ T cells were cultured, and genomic DNA was extracted from them. In TCRdb, the PCR reads were re-called with MiXCR into one record per CDR3 protein. The repertoire holds approximately 9,500 distinct CDR3 sequences, with about 35% as singletons. Treatment specified: approximately 11-day PBMC culture with coronavirus spike peptide pools or control peptides (ViraFEST assay). One should note that the unexposed donor's CD4+ T cells were collected before the COVID-19 pandemic (2011-2018). In the ViraFEST assay, peptide-pool expansion preceded TCR sequencing of expanded clonotypes.

The chain combines TRBV29-1 with TRBJ1-1, with a possible D match to TRBD1 (6 bases). The source is a human donor in good health. The material sequenced was CD4+ T cells from blood, cultured in vitro. The CDR3 region is CSGAPGTLNTEAFF. The DNA of the CDR3 is TGCAGCGGTGCCCCGGGGACACTGAACACTGAAGCTTTCTTT.